One and the same sample provided the 28 T cell receptor beta chains below, sequenced in a study of blood T cell repertoires in COVID-19. Method: immunoSEQ multiplex PCR; TCRdb's copy keeps in-frame clones and lacks some. The data contain around 97,000 clones, approximately 82% of them singletons. The sequenced sample consisted of peripheral blood. Source of these receptors: a man aged 70-80 years with acute or convalescent COVID-19.

The chain is built from TRBV11-3 and TRBJ2-1; 7 positions agree with TRBD2. Germline V lookup: CDR1 SGHNT, CDR2 YENEEA. The CDR3 covers 15 residues. V dropped 1 base and J dropped 0; count of bases not matched to a gene: 0. The CDR3 loop reads CASSLAGGSYNEQFF. Written as DNA, the CDR3 is TGTGCCAGCAGCTTAGCGGGAGGCTCCTACAATGAGCAGTTCTTC.

The rearrangement joins TRBV7-3 to TRBJ2-1; weak D call: TRBD2 (6 bases). Trimming pared 5 bases from V and 7 bases from J, leaving 12 bases between. Per the germline V gene, CDR1 is SGHTA and CDR2 is FQGTGA. This CDR3 spans 13 amino acids. The CDR3 loop is CASSPPGRNEQFF. CDR3 coding DNA: TGTGCCAGCAGCCCTCCAGGGAGGAATGAGCAGTTCTTC.

The chain combines TRBV3-1 (or the pseudogene TRBV3-2) with TRBJ2-5; D remains unclear. There are 11 residues in the CDR3. V was pared by 4 bases and J by 7 bases, with 7 bases between. Germline assignment: CDR1 LGHDT and CDR2 YNNKEL (reference sequence). The CDR3 region has the DNA TGTGCCAGCAGCCTGGAGAGGACCCAGTACTTC. Its protein product is CASSLERTQYF.

J is TRBJ2-2 and V is TRBV7-6, with D maybe TRBD1 (5 bases). The CDR3 has 17 amino acids. V was clipped by 3 bases and J by 0 bases, with 14 bases between them. The germline gives CDR1 SGHVS, CDR2 FNYEAQ. CDR3 nucleotide sequence: TGTGCCAGCAGCTTGCTGCCTCCGGACACGAACACCGGGGAGCTGTTTTTT. Translating it yields CASSLLPPDTNTGELFF.

To note about this clone: Within the sample, other DNA sequences also encode this same CDR3. The gene calls are TRBV12-3 or TRBV12-4 and TRBJ2-3; D gene uncertain. The CDR3 totals 12 residues. V lost 5 bases and J 0 bases, leaving 3 bases between the germline ends. The CDR3 spells CASSPSTDTQYF. DNA for the CDR3: TGTGCCAGCAGTCCTAGCACAGATACGCAGTATTTT.

V usage is TRBV9 and J usage is TRBJ2-5; the D gene is possibly TRBD2 (5 bases). The germline CDR1 and CDR2 sequences are SGDLS and YYNGEE. Trimming removed 7 bases from V and 1 base from J, with 17 bases in between. The CDR3 is made up of 15 amino acids. This CDR3 reads CASSSSGWAQETQYF. CDR3 DNA sequence: TGTGCCAGCTCTTCATCGGGGTGGGCCCAAGAGACCCAGTACTTC.

J is TRBJ2-1 and V is TRBV7-3, with TRBD2 matching 11 bases. Germline CDR1 and CDR2: SGHTA and FQGTGA. The CDR3 length is 15 residues. After removal of 3 bases from V and 7 bases from J, the junction contained 5 bases not matched to a gene. CDR3 bases: TGTGCCAGCAGCTTTCTAGCGGGAGGCGGGAATGAGCAGTTCTTC. Translating it yields CASSFLAGGGNEQFF.

The J gene is TRBJ2-1, the V gene TRBV7-9; TRBD2 aligns across 7 bases. The V and J ends lost 0 bases and 6 bases, in that order; junction bases with no gene match: 8. The CDR3 extends over 16 amino acids. Germline V gene sequence: CDR1 SEHNR, CDR2 FQNEAQ (reference sequence). In DNA, the CDR3 is TGTGCCAGCAGCTTAGCGGTGGCTAGCGGACGCAATGAGCAGTTCTTC. Amino acid sequence: CASSLAVASGRNEQFF.

The chain combines TRBV12-5 with TRBJ1-1; 8 nucleotides agree with TRBD1. Germline V gives CDR1 LGHNT, CDR2 FRNRAP. This CDR3 region has 13 residues. The ends lost 3 bases at V and 4 bases at J; junction bases unmatched: 1. The CDR3 sequence is CASGFGQGTEAFF. CDR3 DNA sequence: TGTGCTAGTGGTTTTGGACAGGGCACTGAAGCTTTCTTT.

The chain carries TRBV3-1 (or the pseudogene TRBV3-2) and TRBJ1-1; 7 bases match TRBD1. The CDR3 extends over 14 amino acids. CDR1 LGHDT and CDR2 YNNKEL come from the germline V gene (reference sequence). V gave up 6 bases and J gave up 6 bases; unmatched junction bases: 10. CDR3 DNA sequence: TGTGCCAGCAGTAAGGGGGCCGTTGGCTCTGAAGCTTTCTTT. Amino acid sequence: CASSKGAVGSEAFF.

This rearrangement joins TRBV25-1 to TRBJ2-7; D may be TRBD2 (6 bases). The CDR3 has 16 residues. Deletions cut 3 bases from V and 0 bases from J, with 15 bases between. The germline CDR1 and CDR2 sequences are MGHDK and SYGVNS. CDR3 residues: CASSEGVDSGSYEQYF. The CDR3 nucleotides are TGTGCCAGCAGTGAGGGGGTGGATAGCGGCTCCTACGAGCAGTACTTC.

The chain couples TRBV6-5 to TRBJ1-1, with 8 bases that match TRBD1. This CDR3 is 14 amino acids long. Trimming at V came to 7 bases and at J to 7 bases, leaving 11 bases not matched to a gene. Germline CDR1 and CDR2: MNHEY and SVGAGI. CDR3 sequence reads: CASTPKGRGREAFF. CDR3 sequence (DNA): TGTGCCAGCACCCCAAAGGGCAGGGGGCGTGAAGCTTTCTTT.

The V call is TRBV30, the J call TRBJ1-2, with a possible D match to TRBD1 (6 bases). CDR1 GTSNPN and CDR2 SVGIG come from the germline V gene (reference sequence). The CDR3 runs to 13 residues. Trimming took off 2 bases at V and 8 bases at J, with 15 bases between the two ends. This CDR3 is CAWSSLQGLGYTF. The CDR3 DNA reads TGTGCCTGGAGTTCACTTCAGGGGTTGGGCTACACCTTC.

The chain employs TRBV5-1 and TRBJ2-3; D not certain. The CDR3 extends over 13 amino acids. Trimming left V 0 bases short and J 4 bases short, with 6 bases between. The germline V gene encodes CDR1 SGHRS and CDR2 YFSETQ. The CDR3 loop is CASSLDSPDTQYF. CDR3 nucleotides: TGCGCCAGCAGCTTGGACAGTCCAGATACGCAGTATTTT.

The sample holds a few counts of this clone. The chain joins TRBV3-1 (or the pseudogene TRBV3-2) to TRBJ1-2; possibly TRBD1 for D (6 bases). Germline values: CDR1 LGHDT, CDR2 YNNKEL (reference sequence). Trimming pared 5 bases from V and 8 bases from J, leaving 18 bases between. This CDR3 spans 14 amino acids. In nucleotides, the CDR3 is TGTGCCAGCAGCTCACTGGACAGATTAGGGGGCTACACCTTC. Translation gives CASSSLDRLGGYTF.

The J gene is TRBJ2-3, the V gene TRBV4-2; D is uncertain. Between the trimmed V and J ends, which lost 1 base and 1 base, there was a span of 12 bases. This CDR3 is 16 amino acids long. Germline lookup yields CDR1 LGHNA and CDR2 YNFKEQ. Here the CDR3 DNA reads TGTGCCAGCAGCCAAGGTAGGATGGCGGGCACAGATACGCAGTATTTT. It specifies CASSQGRMAGTDTQYF.

The rearrangement joins TRBV10-1 to TRBJ2-1; possibly TRBD1 for D (6 bases). V dropped 3 bases and J dropped 6 bases, with 15 bases sitting between them. CDR1 WNHNN and CDR2 SYGVQD come from the germline V gene (reference sequence). This CDR3 region has 15 residues. CDR3 DNA sequence: TGCGCCAGCAGTGACTTGGGAATACAGGGCAATGAGCAGTTCTTC. Residues: CASSDLGIQGNEQFF.

V gene TRBV7-6 combines with J gene TRBJ1-5, with 9 nucleotides matching TRBD1. The CDR3 has 18 residues. V dropped 0 bases and J dropped 4; count of bases not matched to a gene: 10. CDR1 and CDR2 from the germline V gene are SGHVS and FNYEAQ. CDR3 DNA: TGTGCCAGCAGCTTAGCGCCGGGGACAGGGAGCAAAAATCAGCCCCAGCATTTT. Translation gives CASSLAPGTGSKNQPQHF. Full variable domain (missing parts from reference TRBV7-6 and TRBJ1-5): GAGVSQSPRYKVTKRGQDVALRCDPISGHVSLYWYRQALGQGPEFLTYFNYEAQQDKSGLPNDRFSAERPEGSISTLTIQRTEQRDSAMYRCASSLAPGTGSKNQPQHFGDGTRLSIL.

The V and J genes are TRBV7-2 and TRBJ1-1; D call uncertain. The CDR3 runs to 17 residues. Germline-derived CDR1 and CDR2 are SGHTA and FQGNSA. Trimming left V 5 bases short and J 3 bases short, with 22 bases between. The CDR3 spells CASSPSIFDAGDTEAFF. CDR3 DNA sequence: TGTGCCAGCAGCCCCTCCATTTTTGACGCGGGAGACACTGAAGCTTTCTTT.

V gene TRBV14 combines with J gene TRBJ1-4, with D perhaps matching TRBD1 (6 bases). CDR3 size: 16 residues. V shed 1 base and J shed 7 bases, with 16 bases lying between them. Germline lookup yields CDR1 SGHDN and CDR2 FVKESK. In DNA form, the CDR3 reads TGTGCCAGCAGCCAAGTTGGAACAGGGATGATTGAAAAACTGTTTTTT. Amino acid sequence: CASSQVGTGMIEKLFF.

This clone turned up a few times. V gene TRBV10-2 combines with J gene TRBJ1-2; 7 nucleotides line up with TRBD1. The junction had 2 bases not matched to a gene; V was cut back by 6 bases and J by 1 base. The V gene's germline CDR1 is WSHSY and CDR2 SAAADI. The CDR3 contains 13 residues. The CDR3 loop is CASSDRVNYGYTF. The DNA for the CDR3 is TGCGCCAGCAGCGACAGGGTTAACTATGGCTACACCTTC.

This chain uses TRBV9 with TRBJ2-1; perhaps TRBD2 as D (5 bases). The CDR3 length is 15 residues. The germline V gene encodes CDR1 SGDLS and CDR2 YYNGEE. Trimming shortened V by 0 bases and J by 2 bases, and 9 bases separated the two germline ends. The CDR3 spells CASSVGSGTYNEQFF. The CDR3 DNA is TGTGCCAGCAGCGTAGGGAGCGGTACCTACAATGAGCAGTTCTTC.

The chain carries TRBV9 and TRBJ2-7, with TRBD2 as a possible D gene (6 bases). In germline, CDR1 is SGDLS, CDR2 YYNGEE. V lost 2 bases and J 3 bases, leaving 12 bases between the germline ends. This CDR3 contains 14 residues. The CDR3 reads CASSVGPGLYEQYF. CDR3 nucleotide sequence: TGTGCCAGCAGCGTCGGCCCGGGACTCTACGAGCAGTACTTC. Full variable domain (remainder filled in from reference TRBV9 and TRBJ2-7): DSGVTQTPKHLITATGQRVTLRCSPRSGDLSVYWYQQSLDQGLQFLIQYYNGEERAKGNILERFSAQQFPDLHSELNLSSLELGDSALYFCASSVGPGLYEQYFGPGTRLTVT.

The J gene is TRBJ1-4, the V gene TRBV19; TRBD1 is a possible D gene (5 bases). The CDR3 loop spans 16 amino acids. Trimming left V 6 bases short and J 2 bases short, with 16 bases between. Germline V gene lookup returns CDR1 LNHDA and CDR2 SQIVND (reference sequence). This CDR3 is CASSGGFQGTNEKLFF. The CDR3 nucleotides read TGTGCCAGTAGCGGGGGTTTTCAGGGCACTAATGAAAAACTGTTTTTT. The variable domain in full, completed from reference TRBV19 and TRBJ1-4, reads DGGITQSPKYLFRKEGQNVTLSCEQNLNHDAMYWYRQDPGQGLRLIYYSQIVNDFQKGDIAEGYSVSREKKESFPLTVTSAQKNPTAFYLCASSGGFQGTNEKLFFGSGTQLSVL.

This clone was recorded a few times. V and J are TRBV13 and TRBJ1-1; 7 bases map to TRBD1. There are 15 residues in the CDR3. Germline V lookup: CDR1 PRHDT, CDR2 FYEKMQ (reference sequence). Germline trimming cut 3 bases from V and 5 bases from J; bases unmatched to any gene: 9. The CDR3 here is CASSLRQGRKTEAFF. CDR3 bases: TGTGCCAGCAGCTTGCGACAGGGAAGGAAAACTGAAGCTTTCTTT.

The CDR3 DNA sequence: TGTGCCATCAGTGAGCCCGGTGTGAACACTGAAGCTTTCTTT. Its protein is CAISEPGVNTEAFF. The V gene is TRBV10-3, the J gene TRBJ1-1; D unresolved. This CDR3 has 14 residues. The V gene lost 2 bases and the J gene lost 0 bases, with 7 bases spanning the gap. The germline CDR1 and CDR2 sequences are ENHRY and SYGVKD.

This clone was picked up a small number of times. The V and J genes are TRBV6-5 and TRBJ2-7; no clear D. The CDR3 sequence is 13 residues long. From germline, CDR1 is MNHEY and CDR2 SVGAGI. The ends were cut back, 7 bases at V and 3 bases at J, with 13 bases in the middle. The CDR3 sequence: CASMSPPGYEQYF. The CDR3 DNA follows: TGTGCCAGCATGTCCCCCCCAGGCTACGAGCAGTACTTC.

The V call is TRBV19, the J call TRBJ1-2; 8 bases align to TRBD1. Germline V gene lookup returns CDR1 LNHDA and CDR2 SQIVND (reference sequence). With V trimmed by 6 bases and J by 6 bases, 9 bases remained unmatched. The CDR3 length is 14 residues. The CDR3 here is CASSTTGVKDGYTF. The CDR3 DNA reads TGTGCCAGTAGCACGACAGGGGTAAAAGATGGCTACACCTTC.